The T cell receptor beta chain under discussion was sequenced for a study of control samples from healthy donors and cancer patients. The length of the CDR3 is 15 residues. Trimming stripped 5 bases from V and 7 bases from J, with 20 bases between. The V gene's germline CDR1 is MNHEY and CDR2 SVGEGT. The table came from immunoSEQ multiplex PCR; TCRdb's copy has only in-frame clones and leaves some out. The sample holds about 39,000 clones; around four fifths are singletons and the top ten take 47%. The sample was blood. The source is a man in his 60s in good health. This rearrangement joins TRBV6-2 or TRBV6-3 to TRBJ1-2; no clear D. The CDR3 spells CASSTRGGAGGGYTF. DNA for the CDR3: TGTGCCAGCAGTACCCGGGGAGGCGCAGGCGGTGGCTACACCTTC.